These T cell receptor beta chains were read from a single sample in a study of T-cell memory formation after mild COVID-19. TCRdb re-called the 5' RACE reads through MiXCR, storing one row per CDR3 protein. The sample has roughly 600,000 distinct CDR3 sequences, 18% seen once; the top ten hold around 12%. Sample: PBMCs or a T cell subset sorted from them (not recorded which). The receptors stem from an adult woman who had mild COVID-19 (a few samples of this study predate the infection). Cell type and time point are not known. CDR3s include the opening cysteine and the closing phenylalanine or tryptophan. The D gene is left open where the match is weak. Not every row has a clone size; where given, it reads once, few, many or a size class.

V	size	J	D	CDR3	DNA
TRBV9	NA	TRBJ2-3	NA	CASSFAEGAVPDTQYF	TGTGCCAGCAGCTTCGCAGAAGGCGCGGTCCCAGATACGCAGTATTTT
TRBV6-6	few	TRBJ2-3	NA	CASSYWERGTDTQYF	TGTGCCAGCAGTTACTGGGAGCGGGGCACAGATACGCAGTATTTT
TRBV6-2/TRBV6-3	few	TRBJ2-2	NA	CASSIATTGELFF	TGTGCCAGCAGCATCGCCACGACCGGGGAGCTGTTTTTT
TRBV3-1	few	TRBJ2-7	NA	CASSQVASYEQYF	TGTGCCAGCAGCCAAGTAGCTTCCTACGAGCAGTACTTC
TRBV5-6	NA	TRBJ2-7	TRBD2	CASSLSAGGEQYF	TGTGCCAGCAGCTTGAGTGCGGGGGGCGAGCAGTACTTC
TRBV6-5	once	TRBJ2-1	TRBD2	CASSSQVAGGHGNEQFF	TGTGCCAGCAGTTCGCAAGTAGCGGGGGGCCACGGGAATGAGCAGTTCTTC
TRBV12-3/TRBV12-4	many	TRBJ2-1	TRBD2	CASSQLADDYNEQFF	TGTGCCAGCAGTCAACTAGCGGATGACTACAATGAGCAGTTCTTC
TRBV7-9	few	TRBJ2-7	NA	CASSSGVREQYF	TGTGCCAGCAGCTCCGGGGTGCGCGAGCAGTACTTC
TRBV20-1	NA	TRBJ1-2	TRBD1	CSARDLAGGIRGYTF	TGCAGTGCTAGAGATTTGGCAGGGGGCATACGTGGCTACACCTTC
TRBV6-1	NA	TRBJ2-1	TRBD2	CASSEETGGGGYNEQFF	TGTGCCAGCAGTGAAGAAACCGGTGGCGGGGGCTACAATGAGCAGTTCTTC
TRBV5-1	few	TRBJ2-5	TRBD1	CASSLGTGAYQETQYF	TGCGCCAGCAGCTTGGGGACAGGGGCGTACCAAGAGACCCAGTACTTC
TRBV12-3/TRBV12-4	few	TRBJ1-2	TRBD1	CASTLPGGQAYGYTF	TGTGCCAGCACCCTCCCAGGGGGACAGGCCTATGGCTACACCTTC
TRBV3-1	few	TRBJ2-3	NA	CASSQAVDTQYF	TGTGCCAGCAGCCAAGCTGTAGATACGCAGTATTTT
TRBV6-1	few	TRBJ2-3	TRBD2	CASSDSGGATDTQYF	TGTGCCAGCAGTGACAGCGGGGGGGCCACAGATACGCAGTATTTT
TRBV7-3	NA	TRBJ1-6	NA	CASSLGGVAHF	TGTGCCAGCAGCTTAGGGGGGGTCGCGCACTTT
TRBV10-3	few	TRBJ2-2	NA	CAVGQNTGELFF	TGTGCCGTGGGACAGAACACCGGGGAGCTGTTTTTT
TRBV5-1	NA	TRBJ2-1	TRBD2	CASSLDPGGSYNEQFF	TGCGCCAGCAGCTTGGATCCGGGGGGCTCCTACAATGAGCAGTTCTTC
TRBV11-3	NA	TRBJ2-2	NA	CASSRGELFF	TGTGCCAGCAGCCGCGGGGAGCTGTTTTTT
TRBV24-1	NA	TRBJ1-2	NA	CATSDRQANYGYTF	TGTGCCACCAGTGACAGGCAAGCTAACTATGGCTACACCTTC
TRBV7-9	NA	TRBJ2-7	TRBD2	CASSFASGMSTYEQYF	TGTGCCAGCAGCTTTGCTAGCGGGATGAGCACCTACGAGCAGTACTTC
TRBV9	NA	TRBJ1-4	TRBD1	CASSVGAGTGEKLFF	TGTGCCAGCAGCGTAGGGGCAGGGACAGGTGAAAAACTGTTTTTT
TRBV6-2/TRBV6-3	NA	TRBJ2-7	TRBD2	CASRFLAGGYEQYF	TGTGCCAGCAGATTTCTAGCGGGAGGTTACGAGCAGTACTTC
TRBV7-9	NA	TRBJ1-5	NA	CASSLTSAEPQHF	TGTGCCAGCAGCCTCACATCGGCAGAGCCCCAGCATTTT
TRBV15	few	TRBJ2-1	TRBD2	CATSNKGLAGGGSEQFF	TGTGCCACCAGCAACAAGGGACTAGCGGGCGGAGGTAGCGAGCAGTTCTTC
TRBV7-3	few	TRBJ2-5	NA	CASSLRAPQETQYF	TGTGCCAGCAGCTTACGGGCCCCTCAAGAGACCCAGTACTTC
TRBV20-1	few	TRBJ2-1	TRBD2	CSAREPSGSIYNEQFF	TGCAGTGCTAGAGAACCTAGCGGGTCTATATACAATGAGCAGTTCTTC
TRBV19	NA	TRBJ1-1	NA	CASIPGRANTEAFF	TGTGCCAGTATCCCCGGACGGGCGAACACTGAAGCTTTCTTT
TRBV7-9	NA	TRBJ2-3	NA	CASLLPHRDTQYF	TGTGCCAGCCTGCTTCCGCATAGAGATACGCAGTATTTT
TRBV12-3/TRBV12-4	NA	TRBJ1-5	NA	CASSPWGVPQHF	TGTGCCAGCAGTCCTTGGGGTGTACCCCAGCATTTT
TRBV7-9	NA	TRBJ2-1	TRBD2	CASSRMRLAANEQFF	TGTGCCAGCAGCCGAATGAGACTAGCGGCAAATGAGCAGTTCTTC
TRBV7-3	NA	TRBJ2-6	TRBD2	CASSSKAGGASGANVLTF	TGTGCCAGCAGCTCTAAAGCGGGAGGAGCCTCTGGGGCCAACGTCCTGACTTTC
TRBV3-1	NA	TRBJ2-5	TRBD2	CASMRLAGEETQYF	TGTGCCAGCATGCGTCTAGCGGGGGAAGAGACCCAGTACTTC